This TCR beta chain came from a study of T cells in narcolepsy. The CDR3 has 15 amino acids. The germline gives CDR1 SGHDT, CDR2 YYEEEE. Trimming took off 2 bases at V and 0 bases at J, with 11 bases between the two ends. The data were produced by immunoSEQ multiplex PCR, yet TCRdb's version contains in-frame clones alone and is incomplete. The sample contains more than 30,000 clones, around four fifths of which appear only once. This TCR was sampled from a human donor in good health. Sequencing was done on a sample of memory (CD45RA-) CD4+ T cells from blood. V is TRBV5-6 and J is TRBJ1-2, with D unclear. CDR3 nucleotides: TGTGCCAGCAGCTTTCTTCTTCGGACTAACTATGGCTACACCTTC. It yields the protein CASSFLLRTNYGYTF.